The 3 T cell receptor beta chains below all came from one sample that was sequenced in a study of T cell responses to AZD1222 COVID-19 vaccine. The assay was immunoSEQ multiplex PCR, and TCRdb's table has in-frame clones only and misses some. This sample has over 150,000 clones, with more than 85% found just once. The sequencing here drew on peripheral blood, taken 28 days after the second AZD1222 dose. The receptor source for this set is an adult who received the AZD1222 COVID-19 vaccine.

V is TRBV29-1 and J is TRBJ2-7; 8 bases fit TRBD1. CDR3 length equals 14 residues. V lost 7 bases to trimming and J lost 3 bases; unmatched junction nucleotides: 11. Germline V gene sequence: CDR1 SQVTM, CDR2 ANQGSEA. CDR3 protein: CSAILGGQVYEQYF. The CDR3 DNA is TGCAGCGCCATCCTCGGGGGACAGGTCTACGAGCAGTACTTC.

CDR3 bases: TGTGCCAGCAGGAGGCGGGAGGGCTACGAGCAGTACTTC. Its protein product is CASRRREGYEQYF. V and J are TRBV27 and TRBJ2-7; 9 bases fit TRBD2. Germline CDR1 and CDR2: MNHEY and SMNVEV (reference sequence). The CDR3 covers 13 residues. The V and J ends lost 6 bases and 3 bases, in that order; junction bases with no gene match: 3.

This chain connects TRBV6-5 to TRBJ1-1; 7 bases agree with TRBD1. The CDR3 loop spans 14 amino acids. Looked up from germline, CDR1 is MNHEY and CDR2 is SVGAGI. V lost 5 bases, J lost 1 base, and 4 bases stayed unmatched. The CDR3, as DNA: TGTGCCAGCAGTACTGACAGGGCGAACACTGAAGCTTTCTTT. Translation gives CASSTDRANTEAFF.